The clone carrying this T cell receptor beta chain was seen a few times. Its antigen remains unknown. This CDR3 is 14 amino acids long. Trimming cost V 7 bases and J 5 bases; bases outside gene matches: 7. This entry is derived from a study of CD8 T cells in ankylosing spondylitis. Notes on the study in general: Blood of patients with ankylosing spondylitis appeared to be characterized by a TCR beta motif of about 8 highly homologous variants. Disease-linked clones had a CD8+ phenotype and relatively low frequency in peripheral blood. The authors reported significant enrichment of disease-linked clones in matched ankylosing spondylitis synovial fluid.

Libraries for TCR beta were made by quantitative 5'-RACE with molecular barcodes. TCRdb redid the calling of the 5' RACE reads with MiXCR, one entry per CDR3 protein. The sample shows roughly 350,000 distinct CDR3 sequences, 8% of them seen only once. The chain is built from TRBV12-3 or TRBV12-4 and TRBJ2-1, with TRBD1 matching 8 bases. Sequenced: blood, either unsorted or a sorted T cell fraction (not recorded which). This receptor was obtained from a male donor with ankylosing spondylitis. The CDR3 DNA is TGTGCCAGCACCCCGACAGGGGTGAACAATGAGCAGTTCTTC. Translated: CASTPTGVNNEQFF.